These 26 T cell receptor beta chains share one sample of origin, sequenced in a study of T cell repertoires in cytomegalovirus infection (dated by TCRdb to the late 2010s). Sequencer: Illumina HiSeq 1500. TCRdb redid the processing of the public reads, applying fastp at Q25 and MiXCR, and retained in-frame beta chains. Merged by CDR3 protein, the rows form single entries marked with the most common genes and DNA. In this sample the table shows about 300,000 distinct CDR3 sequences, 8% to 10% of which occur a single time. Approximately 2.4% of the sample lies in the top ten. Sequenced sample: PBMCs. The receptors derive from a human donor in good health (CMV status not recorded). Some clones in this sample may be carry-over from other donors' samples.

The CDR3 region is CASSLVSRDEQFF. The CDR3 region has the DNA TGTGCCAGCAGCTTGGTTTCGCGAGATGAGCAGTTCTTC. The chain joins TRBV5-4 to TRBJ2-1; D is undetermined. The CDR3 sequence is 13 residues long. Trimming took off 0 bases at V and 8 bases at J, with 9 bases between the two ends. Germline V gives CDR1 SGHNT, CDR2 YYREEE (reference sequence).

The chain has TRBV20-1 and TRBJ2-1, with 10 positions matching TRBD2. Germline trimming cut 4 bases from V and 9 bases from J; bases unmatched to any gene: 12. The CDR3 has 15 amino acids. Germline-derived CDR1 and CDR2 are DFQATT and SNEGSKA (reference sequence). The CDR3 DNA sequence: TGCAGTGCTATAAACTCCTTAGCGGGGGGCTTTGAGCAGTTCTTC. Its protein is CSAINSLAGGFEQFF.

The table lists this clonotype with a few counts. The CDR3 spells CASSPTGRIYEQYV. The DNA of the CDR3 is TGTGCCAGCAGCCCGACGGGCCGGATCTACGAGCAGTACGTC. The chain carries TRBV7-8 and TRBJ2-7; unclear D gene. The CDR3 runs to 14 residues. CDR1 SGHVS and CDR2 FQNEAQ come from the germline V gene. The germline V and J ends were trimmed by 5 bases and 3 bases, with 14 bases remaining between them.

This clonotype has more than one count but fewer than ten. The CDR3 loop reads CASSYSTGGTEAFF. CDR3 sequence (DNA): TGCGCCAGCAGCTATTCGACAGGAGGGACTGAAGCTTTCTTT. The gene calls are TRBV5-1 and TRBJ1-1, with a possible D match to TRBD1 (6 bases). CDR1 is SGHRS, CDR2 YFSETQ, per germline. V lost 3 bases to trimming and J lost 5 bases, with 14 bases between them. The CDR3 is 14 residues long.

The chain carries TRBV10-3 and TRBJ1-5; no clear D gene. CDR3 length: 14 amino acids. Trimming cost V 2 bases and J 2 bases, with 7 bases left between them. Germline-derived CDR1 and CDR2 are ENHRY and SYGVKD. CDR3 region: CAISETLGNQPQHF. For the CDR3, the DNA is TGTGCCATCAGTGAGACCCTAGGCAATCAGCCCCAGCATTTT.

This clonotype was recorded a few times. The CDR3 nucleotides are TGTGCCAGCAGTCCTCAACTAGCGGGGGGTCACAATGAGCAGTTCTTC. Amino acid sequence: CASSPQLAGGHNEQFF. The chain uses TRBV28 and TRBJ2-1, with 12 positions matching TRBD2. With 5 bases clipped from V and 5 bases from J, the junction kept 7 bases outside the gene matches. The germline V gene encodes CDR1 MDHEN and CDR2 SYDVKM. The CDR3 runs 16 residues.

This clonotype was seen repeatedly, ten times or more. J is TRBJ2-3 and V is TRBV2; weak D call: TRBD1 (6 bases). The CDR3 has 14 residues. From germline, CDR1 is SNHLY and CDR2 FYNNEI. V lost 6 bases, J lost 6 bases, and 16 bases lay in between. As DNA, the CDR3 is TGTGCCAGCAGGGAGGAGGCCAGGGGTGATACGCAGTATTTT. This encodes CASREEARGDTQYF.

This clonotype showed up many times. The rearrangement uses TRBV28 and TRBJ2-3, with TRBD2 matching 9 bases. CDR1 and CDR2 (germline): MDHEN, SYDVKM. The CDR3 contains 15 residues. V shed 3 bases and J 4 bases; nucleotides not matched to a gene: 5. CDR3 DNA sequence: TGTGCCAGCAGTTTCGGCGGGGGGGGATCAGATACGCAGTATTTT. Protein product: CASSFGGGGSDTQYF.

V usage is TRBV29-1 and J usage is TRBJ1-4; 8 nucleotides align to TRBD1. The CDR3 is 13 residues long. The germline V gene encodes CDR1 SQVTM and CDR2 ANQGSEA. V lost 6 bases, J lost 5 bases, and 5 bases stayed unmatched. The DNA of the CDR3 is TGCAGCGTCCGGGACAGGCAGAATGAAAAACTGTTTTTT. Amino acid sequence: CSVRDRQNEKLFF.

There are many counts of this clonotype. The chain has TRBV28 and TRBJ2-7, with a weak D call TRBD1 (6 bases). The CDR3 runs 14 residues. The V gene's germline CDR1 is MDHEN and CDR2 SYDVKM. Trimming removed 1 base at V and 2 bases at J, with 9 bases between. Here the CDR3 reads CASSLFPGAYEQYV. The CDR3, as DNA: TGTGCCAGCAGTTTATTTCCAGGGGCCTACGAGCAGTACGTC.

This clonotype was recorded many times. The chain joins TRBV5-1 to TRBJ2-1, with 9 bases fitting TRBD1. The CDR3 has 15 amino acids. Per germline, CDR1 SGHRS and CDR2 YFSETQ. Trimming cost V 0 bases and J 5 bases; bases outside gene matches: 3. As DNA, the CDR3 is TGCGCCAGCAGCTTGGGGGGACAGGGCAACAATGAGCAGTTCTTC. This codes for CASSLGGQGNNEQFF.

The genes are TRBV5-4 and TRBJ1-1, with D uncertain. Germline CDR1 and CDR2: SGHNT and YYREEE (reference sequence). The CDR3 runs to 13 residues. The germline V and J ends were trimmed by 4 bases and 1 base, with 8 bases remaining between them. The CDR3 DNA reads as TGTGCCAGCAGCCCCGTTACGAACACTGAAGCTTTCTTT. This gives the protein CASSPVTNTEAFF.

This clonotype has a handful of counts. This chain uses TRBV20-1 with TRBJ2-1; D remains ambiguous. The CDR3 length is 12 residues. The V end lost 3 bases, the J end lost 2 bases, and 5 bases lay between the germline ends. Germline CDR1 is DFQATT and CDR2 is SNEGSKA (reference sequence). The CDR3 protein is CSASWAYNEQFF. For the CDR3, the DNA is TGCAGTGCTAGTTGGGCCTACAATGAGCAGTTCTTC.

This clonotype was counted many times. V gene TRBV2 combines with J gene TRBJ2-5, with TRBD1 as a possible D gene (5 bases). V gave up 11 bases and J gave up 1 base, with 14 bases separating them. Germline V CDR1 and CDR2: SNHLY, FYNNEI. The CDR3 runs 13 residues. CDR3 sequence reads: CAVQPDSQETQYF. The CDR3 DNA reads as TGTGCCGTCCAACCCGACAGCCAAGAGACCCAGTACTTC.

At least ten counts were recorded for this clonotype. The chain is built from TRBV25-1 and TRBJ2-5; 9 bases are shared with TRBD1. The CDR3 is made up of 13 amino acids. J gave up 5 bases and V 5 bases, and 3 bases lay outside the gene matches. Germline V gene lookup returns CDR1 MGHDK and CDR2 SYGVNS. The CDR3 reads CASSRTGEETQYF. The CDR3 DNA follows: TGTGCCAGCAGTCGGACAGGGGAGGAGACCCAGTACTTC.

V and J are TRBV10-3 and TRBJ2-7, with D perhaps TRBD2 (7 bases). V was cut by 3 bases and J by 0 bases, with 21 bases left in between. CDR1 ENHRY and CDR2 SYGVKD come from the germline V gene. The CDR3 length is 18 residues. The CDR3, as DNA: TGTGCCATCAGTGATCTGGGGGGGGGGCCCCGGCGCTCCTACGAGCAGTACGTC. Translating it yields CAISDLGGGPRRSYEQYV.

This clonotype was picked up many times. The chain's CDR3 is CASSLDRTQETQYF. The CDR3 region has the DNA TGTGCCAGCAGCTTAGATAGGACGCAAGAGACCCAGTACTTC. This rearrangement joins TRBV11-3 to TRBJ2-5, with D uncertain. Germline V gene lookup returns CDR1 SGHNT and CDR2 YENEEA. This CDR3 comprises 14 residues. V lost 0 bases to trimming and J lost 2 bases, with 7 bases between them.

This clonotype was found many times. This rearrangement joins TRBV12-3 or TRBV12-4 to TRBJ2-1; tentative D call: TRBD2 (5 bases). The V and J ends lost 5 bases and 9 bases respectively, with 14 bases between them. The CDR3 covers 13 residues. The CDR3 loop is CASSTAPGSEQFF. Here the CDR3 DNA reads TGTGCCAGCAGTACTGCCCCGGGGAGTGAGCAGTTCTTC.

The gene calls are TRBV6-6 and TRBJ2-1; 10 nucleotides align to TRBD1. This CDR3 contains 15 residues. The V segment lost 0 bases and the J segment 9 bases; nucleotides outside the gene matches: 5. Germline V lookup: CDR1 MNHNY, CDR2 SVGAGI (reference sequence). CDR3: CASSYSGQGIGEQFF. CDR3 nucleotide sequence: TGTGCCAGCAGTTACTCGGGACAGGGGATTGGTGAGCAGTTCTTC.

At least ten counts were recorded for this clonotype. The chain links TRBV28 to TRBJ2-1; 9 nucleotides line up with TRBD1. Germline loops: CDR1 MDHEN, CDR2 SYDVKM. The CDR3 is 15 residues long. With V trimmed by 7 bases and J by 8 bases, 12 bases remained unmatched. CDR3 residues: CASITITGQGYEQFF. The CDR3, as DNA: TGTGCCAGCATCACTATAACGGGACAGGGCTATGAGCAGTTCTTC.

This clonotype was seen more than once but under ten times. The rearrangement joins TRBV28 to TRBJ2-2; possibly TRBD1 for D (5 bases). Germline CDR1 MDHEN, CDR2 SYDVKM. This CDR3 region has 14 residues. V was shortened by 7 bases and J by 2 bases, with 11 bases between the two germline ends. DNA for the CDR3: TGTGCCAGCACTTCTCAGGGTAACACCGGGGAGCTGTTTTTT. It specifies CASTSQGNTGELFF.

In this sample, this clonotype turned up a few times. J is TRBJ2-5 and V is TRBV6-6; the match to TRBD2 covers 9 bases. The germline V gene has CDR1 MNHNY and CDR2 SVGAGI (reference sequence). The CDR3 covers 14 residues. J was trimmed by 4 bases and V by 2 bases; bases with no gene match: 2. The CDR3 spells CASSYGTSSETQYF. In DNA form, the CDR3 reads TGTGCCAGCAGTTACGGGACTAGCTCAGAGACCCAGTACTTC.

This chain connects TRBV19 to TRBJ1-1; D is uncertain. Germline CDR1 and CDR2: LNHDA and SQIVND (reference sequence). Trimming removed 3 bases from V and 3 bases from J, with 11 bases in between. The CDR3 length is 14 residues. The chain's CDR3 is CASSMLHPDTEAFF. The CDR3 DNA is TGTGCCAGTAGTATGCTCCATCCGGACACTGAAGCTTTCTTT.

This clonotype has at least ten counts. The chain has TRBV7-2 and TRBJ2-1, with TRBD2 matching 11 bases. The CDR3 is 16 amino acids. The germline CDR1 and CDR2 sequences are SGHTA and FQGNSA. With V trimmed by 5 bases and J by 0 bases, 3 bases remained unmatched. The CDR3: CASSVGLAVSYNEQFF. The CDR3, as DNA: TGTGCCAGCAGCGTGGGACTAGCGGTCTCCTACAATGAGCAGTTCTTC.

This clonotype has ten or more counts. This rearrangement joins TRBV7-9 to TRBJ2-3; unclear D gene. This CDR3 contains 15 residues. V dropped 3 bases and J dropped 1 base, with 11 bases sitting between them. CDR1 and CDR2 from the germline V gene are SEHNR and FQNEAQ (reference sequence). In nucleotides, the CDR3 is TGTGCCAGCAGCTTCCGGTATGGGGGCACAGATACGCAGTATTTT. Amino acid sequence: CASSFRYGGTDTQYF.

This clonotype showed up many times. The chain is built from TRBV6-2 or TRBV6-3 and TRBJ2-2; maybe TRBD1 (5 bases). This CDR3 spans 16 amino acids. V was shortened by 4 bases and J by 4 bases, with 16 bases between the two germline ends. Germline-derived CDR1 and CDR2 are MNHEY and SVGEGT. CDR3 sequence (DNA): TGTGCCAGCAGTTCCCGGACGGGTAGGGGCACCGGGGAGCTGTTTTTT. This encodes CASSSRTGRGTGELFF.